The next 6 T cell receptor beta chains were all read from a single sample in a study of early stage breast cancer tumors. The table came from immunoSEQ multiplex PCR; TCRdb's copy has only in-frame clones and leaves some out. The sample has around 13,000 clones; approximately 81% are singletons. The specimen sequenced was normal breast tissue next to the tumor. Receptors originate from a person aged 45 to 59 with breast cancer.

The chain uses TRBV19 and TRBJ2-3; TRBD2 matches at 7 bases. Germline V gene lookup returns CDR1 LNHDA and CDR2 SQIVND (reference sequence). This CDR3 comprises 11 residues. Trimming removed 6 bases from V and 6 bases from J; junction bases left unmatched: 0. This chain's CDR3 is CASRGGDTQYF. The DNA for the CDR3 is TGTGCCAGTAGGGGGGGGGATACGCAGTATTTT.

The chain joins TRBV28 to TRBJ1-1; possibly TRBD1 for D (5 bases). The CDR3 length is 16 residues. V lost 6 bases and J lost 0, with 17 bases in between. From germline, CDR1 is MDHEN and CDR2 SYDVKM. This CDR3 reads CASSPAGVTLNTEAFF. As DNA, the CDR3 is TGTGCCAGCAGCCCTGCGGGGGTCACCCTGAACACTGAAGCTTTCTTT. The full variable domain, its missing parts supplied by reference TRBV28 and TRBJ1-1, is DVKVTQSSRYLVKRTGEKVFLECVQDMDHENMFWYRQDPGLGLRLIYFSYDVKMKEKGDIPEGYSVSREKKERFSLILESASTNQTSMYLCASSPAGVTLNTEAFFGQGTRLTVV.

This clone was counted once. The chain links TRBV6-5 to TRBJ2-6; D call uncertain. With 6 bases removed from V and 9 bases from J, the gap between germline ends came to 9 bases. This CDR3 is built from 12 residues. Per germline, CDR1 MNHEY and CDR2 SVGAGI. The CDR3 DNA sequence: TGTGCCAGCAGCCAGAGCCTCAACGTCCTGACTTTC. Protein sequence: CASSQSLNVLTF.

This sequence joins TRBV9 and TRBJ1-2, with unresolved D. This CDR3 spans 13 amino acids. Germline CDR1 reads SGDLS; CDR2 reads YYNGEE. Trimming left V 0 bases short and J 4 bases short, with 7 bases between. DNA for the CDR3: TGTGCCAGCAGCGTAGCTCTGGGCTATGGCTACACCTTC. Translating it yields CASSVALGYGYTF.

CDR3 sequence: CATARGGSTDTQYF. The CDR3 coding sequence is TGTGCCACCGCGCGAGGGGGTAGCACAGATACGCAGTATTTT. The chain recombines TRBV15 with TRBJ2-3; D might be TRBD1 (6 bases). The V and J ends lost 8 bases and 0 bases respectively, with 12 bases between them. Germline CDR1 LNHNV, CDR2 YYDKDF (reference sequence). This CDR3 region has 14 residues.

This chain connects TRBV5-1 to TRBJ1-6, with TRBD1 as a possible D gene (5 bases). CDR3 length: 18 amino acids. Germline CDR1 and CDR2: SGHRS and YFSETQ. V lost 4 bases to trimming and J lost 5 bases, with 22 bases between them. The CDR3 nucleotides read TGCGCCAGCAGCCCCCTAAGACAGTTGGGGGGGGATAATTCACCCCTCCACTTT. Its protein is CASSPLRQLGGDNSPLHF. Full variable domain (missing parts from reference TRBV5-1 and TRBJ1-6): KAGVTQTPRYLIKTRGQQVTLSCSPISGHRSVSWYQQTPGQGLQFLFEYFSETQRNKGNFPGRFSGRQFSNSRSEMNVSTLELGDSALYLCASSPLRQLGGDNSPLHFGNGTRLTVT.